This record concerns one T cell receptor beta chain sequence. Per the authors' pipeline: Estimation of nucleated cell counts was performed using reference gene primer amplification. Measured with immunoSEQ multiplex PCR; TCRdb has only the in-frame clones, and not every one. D and trimming come from the DNA, and the V and J calls and clone size come from that table. Of approximately 210,000 clones listed, about 90% were seen once; the top ten hold 1.2%. The sample comes from a study of blood T cell repertoires in COVID-19. Looking at the study overall: The cDNA or gDNA used as material had been derived from T cells, B-cell-depleted T cells, or PBMCs.

V lost 0 bases to trimming and J lost 1 base; unmatched junction nucleotides: 3. The CDR3 totals 15 residues. The germline V gene has CDR1 SGHKS and CDR2 YYEKEE (reference sequence). The chain employs TRBV5-5 and TRBJ1-2; 7 bases are shared with TRBD1. Sequencing was carried out using peripheral blood. This receptor was taken from a man under 40 with acute or convalescent COVID-19. In DNA, the CDR3 is TGTGCCAGCAGCTTGGATAGGGGGCTTAACTATGGCTACACCTTC. Translating it yields CASSLDRGLNYGYTF.